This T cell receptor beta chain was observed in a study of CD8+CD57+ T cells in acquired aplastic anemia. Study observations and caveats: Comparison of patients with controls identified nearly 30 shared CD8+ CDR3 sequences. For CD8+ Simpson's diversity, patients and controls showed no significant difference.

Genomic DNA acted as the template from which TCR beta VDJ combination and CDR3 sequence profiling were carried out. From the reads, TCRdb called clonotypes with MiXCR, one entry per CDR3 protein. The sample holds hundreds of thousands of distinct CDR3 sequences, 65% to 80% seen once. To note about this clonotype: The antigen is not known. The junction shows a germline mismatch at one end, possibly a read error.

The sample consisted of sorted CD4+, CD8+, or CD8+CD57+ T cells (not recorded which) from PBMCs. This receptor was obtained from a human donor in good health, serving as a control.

The CDR3 is CASSLEAGGASYTF. The CDR3 coding sequence is TGTGCCAGCAGCTTGGAGGCAGGGGGGGCGAGCTACACCTTC. The chain uses TRBV5-1 and TRBJ1-2; 7 nucleotides match TRBD1. CDR3 size: 14 residues. Per the germline V gene, CDR1 is SGHRS and CDR2 is YFSETQ.